These T cell receptor beta chains were read from a single sample in a study of tumor-infiltrating lymphocytes in localized non-small cell lung cancer. Clones were sequenced by immunoSEQ multiplex PCR, and TCRdb holds only the in-frame ones, with some missing. The table records over 14,000 clones, approximately 80% of them present only once. The sequencing input was lung tumor tissue. The receptors here all came from a human donor with non-small cell lung cancer. Both conserved end residues are part of each CDR3. A D gene is named only where the DNA matches it firmly. The size entry is marked missing in some rows and otherwise reads once, few, many or a size class.

cdr3_aa,cdr3_nt,v_call,j_call,clone_size,d_call
CARGTSGTEGTQYF,TGTGCCAGAGGGACTAGCGGGACCGAAGGGACCCAGTACTTC,TRBV2,TRBJ2-5,.,TRBD2
CASNEVGLRGYTF,TGTGCCAGCAACGAGGTGGGGTTACGAGGCTACACCTTC,TRBV28,TRBJ1-2,.,.
CAWGTGDGYTF,TGTGCCTGGGGGACAGGAGATGGCTACACCTTC,TRBV30,TRBJ1-2,.,TRBD1
CASSPNANTGELFF,TGTGCCAGCTCACCAAACGCGAACACCGGGGAGCTGTTTTTT,TRBV18,TRBJ2-2,.,.
CASSRLAEGAETQYF,TGTGCCAGCAGCAGACTAGCGGAGGGGGCAGAGACCCAGTACTTC,TRBV11-2,TRBJ2-5,.,TRBD2
CASSLVGWRGARIEQYF,TGTGCCAGCAGCTTAGTGGGGTGGAGAGGCGCCCGCATCGAGCAGTACTTC,TRBV7-2,TRBJ2-7,.,.
CASSFTQGTEAFF,TGTGCCAGCAGCTTCACACAGGGGACTGAAGCTTTCTTT,TRBV11-3,TRBJ1-1,.,TRBD1
CASSPNGLVRDTQYF,TGTGCCAGTAGTCCTAACGGACTAGTAAGAGATACGCAGTATTTT,TRBV19,TRBJ2-3,.,TRBD2
CASSLTDIQYF,TGTGCCAGCAGTTTAACCGACATTCAGTACTTC,TRBV28,TRBJ2-4,.,.
CASSQWGLGTEAFF,TGTGCCAGCAGCCAATGGGGGCTGGGCACTGAAGCTTTCTTT,TRBV14,TRBJ1-1,few,.
CASSLGRGLSNQPQHF,TGTGCCAGCAGCTTGGGGAGGGGACTTAGCAATCAGCCCCAGCATTTT,TRBV5-6,TRBJ1-5,once,.
CASSEAQAGWGEKLFF,TGTGCCAGCAGTGAAGCGCAGGCAGGGTGGGGTGAAAAACTGTTTTTT,TRBV2,TRBJ1-4,.,.
CASSQPRGTGELFF,TGCGCCAGCAGCCAACCTCGGGGTACCGGGGAGCTGTTTTTT,TRBV4-1,TRBJ2-2,once,.
CASSLRTAYNEQFF,TGTGCCAGCAGCTTACGGACGGCCTACAATGAGCAGTTCTTC,TRBV11-2,TRBJ2-1,few,.
CASSGLADYNEQFF,TGCGCCAGCAGTGGTCTAGCGGACTACAATGAGCAGTTCTTC,TRBV10-1,TRBJ2-1,few,TRBD2
CASRGLAGESSYNEQFF,TGTGCCAGCAGGGGACTAGCGGGTGAGAGCTCCTACAATGAGCAGTTCTTC,TRBV27,TRBJ2-1,.,TRBD2
CASSVWPRGGHQPQHF,TGTGCCAGCAGTGTGTGGCCTCGGGGAGGGCATCAGCCCCAGCATTTT,TRBV6-1,TRBJ1-5,.,.
CASSDSRTGGNTIYF,TGTGCCAGCAGTGACTCCAGGACAGGGGGAAACACCATATATTTT,TRBV25-1,TRBJ1-3,.,TRBD1
CASSLQGAGGNTIYF,TGTGCCAGCAGCTTACAGGGGGCCGGGGGAAACACCATATATTTT,TRBV7-8,TRBJ1-3,.,TRBD1
CASSQRGAEETQYF,TGTGCCAGCAGCCAAAGGGGGGCAGAAGAGACCCAGTACTTC,TRBV5-8,TRBJ2-5,once,.
CASKGPTSSYEQYF,TGTGCCAGCAAGGGGCCTACCAGCTCCTACGAGCAGTACTTC,TRBV2,TRBJ2-7,.,.
CASTAGENTEAFF,TGTGCCAGCACGGCAGGCGAGAACACTGAAGCTTTCTTT,TRBV2,TRBJ1-1,.,.